This T cell receptor beta chain was identified during a study of shared clonotypes between healthy human individuals. Study-wide background: Donors were a couple of women and a few men aged 18 to 49.

Some clones are missing from TCRdb's copy, which holds only in-frame ones; the method was immunoSEQ multiplex PCR. The table includes about 2.2 million clones, around 95% detected once. Positive CCR7 selection of CD45RO-negative cells yielded the naive CD8 cells, and terminally differentiated effector memory CD45RA+ cells were excluded. The study enrolled healthy HIV-negative adults without recent acute infections or vaccinations as donors. General study findings and limits: Clonotype sharing among donors was thought likely to change with sequencing depth. Sharing across four donors was highest in naive CD4 (roughly 5%) and lowest in memory CD8 (roughly 0.4%).

For this clone: Its antigen is unknown.

Trimming removed 3 bases at V and 5 bases at J, with 13 bases between. Germline CDR1 and CDR2: LNHNV and YYDKDF (reference sequence). The length of the CDR3 is 14 residues. This chain links TRBV15 with TRBJ2-5; no reliable D call. Specimen: naive CD8+ T cells from PBMCs. The clonotype was recovered from a man aged 18 to 30 in good health. Some clones in this sample may be carry-over from other donors' samples. The CDR3 DNA reads TGTGCCACCAGCAGCCGCTATGGGAAGGAGACCCAGTACTTC. Its protein product is CATSSRYGKETQYF.